The rows below give T cell receptor beta chains drawn from one sample of a study of CD8+ T cells in alopecia areata. Clones were sequenced by immunoSEQ multiplex PCR, and TCRdb holds only the in-frame ones, with some missing. The sample carries about 130,000 clones, under 60% recorded once. Sequencing was performed on CD4+ T cells sorted from blood, taken at week 0. The receptors were sampled from a human donor with alopecia areata. Each CDR3 is given with its conserved first and last residue. A D gene is named only where the DNA matches it firmly. Where a row states a size, it is once, few, many or the class of an expanded clone; other rows omit it.

clone size	V gene	J gene	D gene	CDR3 DNA	CDR3 protein
NA	TRBV29-1	TRBJ2-6	NA	TGCAGCGTTGCTAGCTCTGGGGCCAACGTCCTGACTTTC	CSVASSGANVLTF
NA	TRBV29-1	TRBJ1-1	NA	TGCAGCGTTGAGGGACATTCGAACACTGAAGCTTTCTTT	CSVEGHSNTEAFF
NA	TRBV29-1	TRBJ2-2	NA	TGCAGCGTTGGGGAGGCCGGGGAGCTGTTTTTT	CSVGEAGELFF
NA	TRBV5-6	TRBJ2-5	NA	TGTGCCAGCAGCTTGATCGGGGGACAAGAGACCCAGTACTTC	CASSLIGGQETQYF
NA	TRBV5-6	TRBJ1-4	NA	TGTGCCAGCAGCTTGCGGAGTGAAAAACTGTTTTTT	CASSLRSEKLFF
few	TRBV13	TRBJ1-2	TRBD1	TGTGCCAGCAGCCCGACAGGGAAAGGGGGCTACACCTTC	CASSPTGKGGYTF
NA	TRBV7-8	TRBJ2-5	NA	TGTGCCAGCAGCTTATGGCGGGGACTGCGGGAGACCCAGTACTTC	CASSLWRGLRETQYF
NA	TRBV29-1	TRBJ1-2	NA	TGCAGCGCTTCACTTGATCGGGGCGGCTACACCTTC	CSASLDRGGYTF
NA	TRBV30	TRBJ1-4	NA	TGTGCCTGGAGTGCCCTCGGGACGGTTAATGAAAAACTGTTTTTT	CAWSALGTVNEKLFF
few	TRBV2	TRBJ2-1	NA	TGTTCTACTGGGGGGTTCGACAATGAGCAGTTCTTC	CSTGGFDNEQFF
NA	TRBV6-5	TRBJ2-3	NA	TGTGCCAGCAGTTACCGCGGACAGATAGGGGCAGATACGCAGTATTTT	CASSYRGQIGADTQYF
NA	TRBV29-1	TRBJ1-2	NA	TGCAGCGTCGCTGGACAGAACTATGGCTACACCTTC	CSVAGQNYGYTF
NA	TRBV15	TRBJ2-7	NA	TGTGCCACCAGCAGAGATCTCGGGGGCTCCTACGAGCAGTACTTC	CATSRDLGGSYEQYF